This T cell receptor beta chain originates from a study of response to subunit inactivated influenza vaccine. Broader study findings: That few new T cells are recruited by each seasonal influenza vaccination was the authors' suggestion.

TCRdb reprocessed the RT-PCR reads via MiXCR and lists one record per CDR3 protein. The profile shows 500,000 to 550,000 distinct CDR3 sequences, under 30% of them singletons. There are a few counts of this clonotype. The antigen is undetermined. The same sample was also used in a study of T cells expressing NK-cell markers. That work states: UMIs accompanied the 5'RACE template switching by which TCR beta cDNA was made. Restriction of sorting to alpha-beta TCR T cells was accomplished in several experiments using an anti-gamma-delta TCR antibody. In about six donors, dominant CD3+CD56+NKG2C+ clones formed 1.0-7.0% of CD8+ cells.

Material: CD4+ T cells sorted from PBMCs, obtained 11 to 12 days after vaccination. The source of this sequence is a man aged 50 to 59 who received an inactivated influenza vaccine.

CDR3 coding DNA: TGCGCCAGCAGCCAGACTTTCCAGGGGACTGAAGCTTTCTTT. Encoded protein: CASSQTFQGTEAFF. The gene calls are TRBV4-1 and TRBJ1-1; a weak D match, TRBD1 (6 bases). The CDR3 covers 14 residues. From germline, CDR1 is MGHRA and CDR2 YSYEKL. Trimming left V 3 bases short and J 5 bases short, with 13 bases between.